The clone carrying this T cell receptor beta chain was seen once. Its specificity is unknown. The data were obtained in a study of T cells in localized non-small cell lung cancer. Overall study findings and caveats: There was an association of higher blood T cell density with longer overall survival. Uninvolved adjacent lung showed peak T cell clonality, exceeding tumor. A median of 57 of the top 100 tumor clones appeared in adjacent lung, which was paired and uninvolved.

The germline V and J ends were trimmed by 5 bases and 7 bases, with 11 bases remaining between them. CDR3 length equals 13 residues. Germline V gene data show CDR1 as MDHEN and CDR2 as SYDVKM. Sequenced by immunoSEQ multiplex PCR; TCRdb stores in-frame clones only, minus some. The data show 70,000 to 100,000 clones, with approximately 91% seen just once and about 4% held by the top ten. The clonotype originates from a woman aged 35 to 69 with stage II squamous cell lung carcinoma. The input for sequencing was PBMCs, taken before any cancer treatment. The chain combines TRBV28 with TRBJ1-4; maybe TRBD1 (6 bases). CDR3 nucleotides: TGTGCCAGCAGTCCCCAGGGGTTTGAAAAACTGTTTTTT. Amino acid sequence: CASSPQGFEKLFF.